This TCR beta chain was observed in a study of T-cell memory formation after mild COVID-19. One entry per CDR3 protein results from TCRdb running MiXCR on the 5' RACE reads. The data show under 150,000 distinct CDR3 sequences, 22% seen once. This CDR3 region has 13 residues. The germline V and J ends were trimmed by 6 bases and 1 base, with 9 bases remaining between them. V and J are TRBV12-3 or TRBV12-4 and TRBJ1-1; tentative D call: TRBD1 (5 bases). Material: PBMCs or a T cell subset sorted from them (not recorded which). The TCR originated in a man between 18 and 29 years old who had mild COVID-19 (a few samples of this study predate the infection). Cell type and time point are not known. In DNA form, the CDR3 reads TGTGCCAGCAGACCACAGGAGAACACTGAAGCTTTCTTT. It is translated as CASRPQENTEAFF.